This T cell receptor (beta chain) was recorded in a study of sequential checkpoint blockade in melanoma. Study summary: Both treatment sequences were followed by maintenance nivolumab.

Profiling relied on immunoSEQ multiplex PCR, and the TCRdb table lists in-frame clones only, not all of them. The data contain about 37,000 clones, 84% of them seen just once; the ten biggest clones take up less than 7%. There are 15 residues in the CDR3. Germline CDR1 is SGHVS and CDR2 is FQNEAQ. V lost 5 bases, J lost 5 bases, and 9 bases stayed unmatched. Treatment defined: randomized to nivolumab then ipilimumab (arm A) or the reverse (arm B). Sorted cells were live CD3+CD8+, lacking CD19 and CD56, from PBMCs. The specimen comprised CD8+ T cells sorted from blood (inferred from file names), sampled from a patient given nivolumab and ipilimumab in sequence. The genes are TRBV7-8 and TRBJ2-3, with 8 bases that match TRBD2. This receptor was taken from a human donor with melanoma. CDR3 sequence: CASSPPGGAGDTQYF. The CDR3 DNA reads TGTGCCAGCAGCCCACCGGGGGGGGCAGGAGATACGCAGTATTTT.